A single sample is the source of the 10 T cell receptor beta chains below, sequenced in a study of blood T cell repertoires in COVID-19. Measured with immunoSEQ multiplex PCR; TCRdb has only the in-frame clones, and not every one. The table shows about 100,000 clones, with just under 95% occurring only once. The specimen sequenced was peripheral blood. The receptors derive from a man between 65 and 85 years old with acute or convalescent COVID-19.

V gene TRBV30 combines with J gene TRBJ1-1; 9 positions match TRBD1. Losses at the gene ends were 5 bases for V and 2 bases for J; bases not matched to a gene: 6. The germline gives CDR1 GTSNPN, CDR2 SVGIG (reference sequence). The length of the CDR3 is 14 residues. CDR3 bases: TGTGCCTGGGACCCGGGACAGGGAAACACTGAAGCTTTCTTT. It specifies CAWDPGQGNTEAFF.

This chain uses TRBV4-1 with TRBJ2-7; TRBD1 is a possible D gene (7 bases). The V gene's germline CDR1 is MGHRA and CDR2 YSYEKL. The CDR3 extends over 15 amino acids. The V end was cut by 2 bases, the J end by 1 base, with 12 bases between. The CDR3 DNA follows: TGCGCCAGCAGCCAAACTCCAGGGGGGTCCTACGAGCAGTACTTC. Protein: CASSQTPGGSYEQYF.

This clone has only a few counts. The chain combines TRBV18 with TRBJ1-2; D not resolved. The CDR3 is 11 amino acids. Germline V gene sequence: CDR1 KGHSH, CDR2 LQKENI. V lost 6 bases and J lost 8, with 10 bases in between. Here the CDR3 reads CASSDGGGYTF. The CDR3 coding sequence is TGTGCCAGCTCCGATGGAGGGGGCTACACCTTC.

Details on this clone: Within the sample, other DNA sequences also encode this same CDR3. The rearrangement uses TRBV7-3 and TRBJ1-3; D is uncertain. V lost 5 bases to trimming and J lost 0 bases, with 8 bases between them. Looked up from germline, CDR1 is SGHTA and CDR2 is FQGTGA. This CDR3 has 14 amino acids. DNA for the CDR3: TGTGCCAGCAGCCCAACGGGCTCTGGAAACACCATATATTTT. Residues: CASSPTGSGNTIYF.

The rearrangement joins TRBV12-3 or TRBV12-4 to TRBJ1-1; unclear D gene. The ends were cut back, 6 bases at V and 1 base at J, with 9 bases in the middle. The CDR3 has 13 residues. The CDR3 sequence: CASRPSRNTEAFF. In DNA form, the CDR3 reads TGTGCCAGCAGGCCCTCGAGGAACACTGAAGCTTTCTTT.

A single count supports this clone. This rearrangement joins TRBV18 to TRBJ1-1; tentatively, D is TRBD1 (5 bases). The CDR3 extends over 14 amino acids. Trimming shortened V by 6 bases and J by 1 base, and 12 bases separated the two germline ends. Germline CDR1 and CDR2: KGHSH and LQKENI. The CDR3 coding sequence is TGTGCCAGCTCCACGGACGGGGGGAACACTGAAGCTTTCTTT. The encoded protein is CASSTDGGNTEAFF.

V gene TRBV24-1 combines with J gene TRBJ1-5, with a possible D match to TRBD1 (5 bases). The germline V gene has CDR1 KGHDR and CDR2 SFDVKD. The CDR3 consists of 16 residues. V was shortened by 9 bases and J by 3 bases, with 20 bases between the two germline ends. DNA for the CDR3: TGTGCCACCCTCAGGGATTCAGGGAGGCTCAATCAGCCCCAGCATTTT. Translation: CATLRDSGRLNQPQHF.

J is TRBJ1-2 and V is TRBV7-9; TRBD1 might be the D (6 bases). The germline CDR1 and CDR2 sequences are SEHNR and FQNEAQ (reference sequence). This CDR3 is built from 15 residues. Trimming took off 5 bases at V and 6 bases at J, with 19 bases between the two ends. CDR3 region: CASSGRGGGLNGYTF. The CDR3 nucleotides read TGTGCCAGCAGCGGTAGAGGGGGTGGCCTTAATGGCTACACCTTC.

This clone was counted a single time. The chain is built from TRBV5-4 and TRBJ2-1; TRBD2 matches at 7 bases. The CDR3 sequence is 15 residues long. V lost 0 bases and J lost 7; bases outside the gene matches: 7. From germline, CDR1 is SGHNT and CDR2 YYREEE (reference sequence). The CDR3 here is CASSLASGTVNEQFF. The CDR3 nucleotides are TGTGCCAGCAGCTTGGCCAGCGGGACCGTAAATGAGCAGTTCTTC. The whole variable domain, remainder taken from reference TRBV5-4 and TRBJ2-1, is ETGVTQSPTHLIKTRGQQVTLRCSSQSGHNTVSWYQQALGQGPQFIFQYYREEENGRGNFPPRFSGLQFPNYSSELNVNALELDDSALYLCASSLASGTVNEQFFGPGTRLTVL.

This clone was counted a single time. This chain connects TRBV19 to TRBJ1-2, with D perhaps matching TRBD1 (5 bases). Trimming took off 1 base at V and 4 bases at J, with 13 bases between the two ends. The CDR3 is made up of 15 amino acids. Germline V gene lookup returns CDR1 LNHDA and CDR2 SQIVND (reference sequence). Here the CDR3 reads CASSIGQPGGYGYTF. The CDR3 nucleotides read TGTGCCAGTAGTATAGGACAGCCCGGTGGCTATGGCTACACCTTC.